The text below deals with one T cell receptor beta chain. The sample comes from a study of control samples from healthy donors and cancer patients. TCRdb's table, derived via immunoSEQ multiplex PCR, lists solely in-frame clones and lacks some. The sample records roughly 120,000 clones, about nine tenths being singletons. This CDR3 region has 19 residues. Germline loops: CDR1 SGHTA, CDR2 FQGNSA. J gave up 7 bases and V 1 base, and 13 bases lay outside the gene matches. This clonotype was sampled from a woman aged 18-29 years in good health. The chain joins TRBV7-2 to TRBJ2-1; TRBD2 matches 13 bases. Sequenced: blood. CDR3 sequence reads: CASSLVPFRGTSGVNEQFF. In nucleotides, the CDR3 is TGTGCCAGCAGCTTAGTCCCGTTCCGCGGGACTAGCGGGGTAAATGAGCAGTTCTTC.